Listed below are T cell receptor beta chains from one sample, sequenced in a study of blood T cell repertoires in COVID-19. The table came from immunoSEQ multiplex PCR; TCRdb's copy has only in-frame clones and leaves some out. The data show approximately 50,000 clones, around 80% seen once. The sequencing sample was made of peripheral blood. The receptors originated from a man in his 70s with acute or convalescent COVID-19. The CDR3 runs from the conserved cysteine through the conserved F or W. The order of the fields is J gene, D gene, V gene, clone size, CDR3 DNA, CDR3 protein. A D gene is named only where the DNA matches it firmly. A clone size is listed for some rows: how often the clone was seen (once, few, many), or a class if it is expanded.

J: TRBJ2-1
D: -
V: TRBV11-3
size: -
DNA: TGTGCCAGCGCCGTCGCAACCACAGGAGAGCAGTTCTTC
CDR3: CASAVATTGEQFF

J: TRBJ1-1
D: -
V: TRBV6-5
size: -
DNA: TGTGCCAGCAGGAGCGAGGGCACTGAAGCTTTCTTT
CDR3: CASRSEGTEAFF

J: TRBJ2-3
D: TRBD1
V: TRBV6-6
size: once
DNA: TGTGCCAGCGGAAAGGGACAGGGAAGCACAGATACGCAGTATTTT
CDR3: CASGKGQGSTDTQYF

J: TRBJ1-6
D: -
V: TRBV28
size: -
DNA: TGTGCCAGCAGTTTAATTACAGGGAACTCACCCCTCCACTTT
CDR3: CASSLITGNSPLHF

J: TRBJ1-3
D: TRBD1
V: TRBV24-1
size: -
DNA: TGTGCCACCAGTGATCGACAGGGAAACTCTGGAAACACCATATATTTT
CDR3: CATSDRQGNSGNTIYF

J: TRBJ1-1
D: -
V: TRBV5-4
size: -
DNA: TGTGCCAGCAGCTTGCAGGAGAACACTGAAGCTTTCTTT
CDR3: CASSLQENTEAFF

J: TRBJ1-6
D: -
V: TRBV30
size: once
DNA: TGTGCCTGGAGTGTACCTCTACAGGTTAATTCACCCCTCCACTTT
CDR3: CAWSVPLQVNSPLHF

J: TRBJ1-6
D: TRBD1
V: TRBV28
size: -
DNA: TGTGCCAGCAGTACCGGGACAGGAGGTTGGTCACCCCTCCACTTT
CDR3: CASSTGTGGWSPLHF

J: TRBJ2-7
D: -
V: TRBV5-1
size: -
DNA: TGCGCCAGCAGCCATGGAGGAGGAGAGCAGTACTTC
CDR3: CASSHGGGEQYF

J: TRBJ2-3
D: TRBD2
V: TRBV23-1
size: -
DNA: TGCGCCAGCAGTCAGATCACTACTAGCGGGAAAAGGAATTGCAAGGGGAAACGCACAGATACGCAGTATTTT
CDR3: CASSQITTSGKRNCKGKRTDTQYF

J: TRBJ1-5
D: -
V: TRBV11-2
size: -
DNA: TGTGCCAGCAGCTCAGACAGGAATCAGCCCCAGCATTTT
CDR3: CASSSDRNQPQHF

J: TRBJ2-2
D: TRBD1
V: TRBV11-3
size: once
DNA: TGTGCCAGCGGACAAGGGGGCGCCGACACCGGGGAGCTGTTTTTT
CDR3: CASGQGGADTGELFF

J: TRBJ1-2
D: -
V: TRBV6-1
size: -
DNA: TGTGCCAGCAGTGAGGGGGGACTCTATGGCTACACCTTC
CDR3: CASSEGGLYGYTF

J: TRBJ2-1
D: -
V: TRBV6-5
size: -
DNA: TGTGCCACCGTCGGGGCGGAAGGGGGATACAATGAGCAGTTCTTC
CDR3: CATVGAEGGYNEQFF

J: TRBJ1-6
D: TRBD1
V: TRBV6-6
size: -
DNA: TGTGCCAGCAGTTCATCCCGAGGGGGCCGCAATTCACCCCTCCACTTT
CDR3: CASSSSRGGRNSPLHF

J: TRBJ2-3
D: -
V: TRBV7-9
size: few
DNA: TGTGCCAGCAGCTCGCGACTAAGCACAGATACGCAGTATTTT
CDR3: CASSSRLSTDTQYF

J: TRBJ2-7
D: TRBD2
V: TRBV3-1/TRBV3-2
size: -
DNA: TGTGCCAGCAGCCATATTAGCGGGGGGACCTACGAGCAGTACTTC
CDR3: CASSHISGGTYEQYF

J: TRBJ1-1
D: -
V: TRBV19
size: -
DNA: TGTGCCAGTACCCCAAGACAGGAGATGAACACTGAAGCTTTCTTT
CDR3: CASTPRQEMNTEAFF

J: TRBJ1-3
D: -
V: TRBV5-1
size: -
DNA: TGCGCCCGCAGCCCGGACAGCCAGAGCTCTGGAAACACCATCTATTTT
CDR3: CARSPDSQSSGNTIYF